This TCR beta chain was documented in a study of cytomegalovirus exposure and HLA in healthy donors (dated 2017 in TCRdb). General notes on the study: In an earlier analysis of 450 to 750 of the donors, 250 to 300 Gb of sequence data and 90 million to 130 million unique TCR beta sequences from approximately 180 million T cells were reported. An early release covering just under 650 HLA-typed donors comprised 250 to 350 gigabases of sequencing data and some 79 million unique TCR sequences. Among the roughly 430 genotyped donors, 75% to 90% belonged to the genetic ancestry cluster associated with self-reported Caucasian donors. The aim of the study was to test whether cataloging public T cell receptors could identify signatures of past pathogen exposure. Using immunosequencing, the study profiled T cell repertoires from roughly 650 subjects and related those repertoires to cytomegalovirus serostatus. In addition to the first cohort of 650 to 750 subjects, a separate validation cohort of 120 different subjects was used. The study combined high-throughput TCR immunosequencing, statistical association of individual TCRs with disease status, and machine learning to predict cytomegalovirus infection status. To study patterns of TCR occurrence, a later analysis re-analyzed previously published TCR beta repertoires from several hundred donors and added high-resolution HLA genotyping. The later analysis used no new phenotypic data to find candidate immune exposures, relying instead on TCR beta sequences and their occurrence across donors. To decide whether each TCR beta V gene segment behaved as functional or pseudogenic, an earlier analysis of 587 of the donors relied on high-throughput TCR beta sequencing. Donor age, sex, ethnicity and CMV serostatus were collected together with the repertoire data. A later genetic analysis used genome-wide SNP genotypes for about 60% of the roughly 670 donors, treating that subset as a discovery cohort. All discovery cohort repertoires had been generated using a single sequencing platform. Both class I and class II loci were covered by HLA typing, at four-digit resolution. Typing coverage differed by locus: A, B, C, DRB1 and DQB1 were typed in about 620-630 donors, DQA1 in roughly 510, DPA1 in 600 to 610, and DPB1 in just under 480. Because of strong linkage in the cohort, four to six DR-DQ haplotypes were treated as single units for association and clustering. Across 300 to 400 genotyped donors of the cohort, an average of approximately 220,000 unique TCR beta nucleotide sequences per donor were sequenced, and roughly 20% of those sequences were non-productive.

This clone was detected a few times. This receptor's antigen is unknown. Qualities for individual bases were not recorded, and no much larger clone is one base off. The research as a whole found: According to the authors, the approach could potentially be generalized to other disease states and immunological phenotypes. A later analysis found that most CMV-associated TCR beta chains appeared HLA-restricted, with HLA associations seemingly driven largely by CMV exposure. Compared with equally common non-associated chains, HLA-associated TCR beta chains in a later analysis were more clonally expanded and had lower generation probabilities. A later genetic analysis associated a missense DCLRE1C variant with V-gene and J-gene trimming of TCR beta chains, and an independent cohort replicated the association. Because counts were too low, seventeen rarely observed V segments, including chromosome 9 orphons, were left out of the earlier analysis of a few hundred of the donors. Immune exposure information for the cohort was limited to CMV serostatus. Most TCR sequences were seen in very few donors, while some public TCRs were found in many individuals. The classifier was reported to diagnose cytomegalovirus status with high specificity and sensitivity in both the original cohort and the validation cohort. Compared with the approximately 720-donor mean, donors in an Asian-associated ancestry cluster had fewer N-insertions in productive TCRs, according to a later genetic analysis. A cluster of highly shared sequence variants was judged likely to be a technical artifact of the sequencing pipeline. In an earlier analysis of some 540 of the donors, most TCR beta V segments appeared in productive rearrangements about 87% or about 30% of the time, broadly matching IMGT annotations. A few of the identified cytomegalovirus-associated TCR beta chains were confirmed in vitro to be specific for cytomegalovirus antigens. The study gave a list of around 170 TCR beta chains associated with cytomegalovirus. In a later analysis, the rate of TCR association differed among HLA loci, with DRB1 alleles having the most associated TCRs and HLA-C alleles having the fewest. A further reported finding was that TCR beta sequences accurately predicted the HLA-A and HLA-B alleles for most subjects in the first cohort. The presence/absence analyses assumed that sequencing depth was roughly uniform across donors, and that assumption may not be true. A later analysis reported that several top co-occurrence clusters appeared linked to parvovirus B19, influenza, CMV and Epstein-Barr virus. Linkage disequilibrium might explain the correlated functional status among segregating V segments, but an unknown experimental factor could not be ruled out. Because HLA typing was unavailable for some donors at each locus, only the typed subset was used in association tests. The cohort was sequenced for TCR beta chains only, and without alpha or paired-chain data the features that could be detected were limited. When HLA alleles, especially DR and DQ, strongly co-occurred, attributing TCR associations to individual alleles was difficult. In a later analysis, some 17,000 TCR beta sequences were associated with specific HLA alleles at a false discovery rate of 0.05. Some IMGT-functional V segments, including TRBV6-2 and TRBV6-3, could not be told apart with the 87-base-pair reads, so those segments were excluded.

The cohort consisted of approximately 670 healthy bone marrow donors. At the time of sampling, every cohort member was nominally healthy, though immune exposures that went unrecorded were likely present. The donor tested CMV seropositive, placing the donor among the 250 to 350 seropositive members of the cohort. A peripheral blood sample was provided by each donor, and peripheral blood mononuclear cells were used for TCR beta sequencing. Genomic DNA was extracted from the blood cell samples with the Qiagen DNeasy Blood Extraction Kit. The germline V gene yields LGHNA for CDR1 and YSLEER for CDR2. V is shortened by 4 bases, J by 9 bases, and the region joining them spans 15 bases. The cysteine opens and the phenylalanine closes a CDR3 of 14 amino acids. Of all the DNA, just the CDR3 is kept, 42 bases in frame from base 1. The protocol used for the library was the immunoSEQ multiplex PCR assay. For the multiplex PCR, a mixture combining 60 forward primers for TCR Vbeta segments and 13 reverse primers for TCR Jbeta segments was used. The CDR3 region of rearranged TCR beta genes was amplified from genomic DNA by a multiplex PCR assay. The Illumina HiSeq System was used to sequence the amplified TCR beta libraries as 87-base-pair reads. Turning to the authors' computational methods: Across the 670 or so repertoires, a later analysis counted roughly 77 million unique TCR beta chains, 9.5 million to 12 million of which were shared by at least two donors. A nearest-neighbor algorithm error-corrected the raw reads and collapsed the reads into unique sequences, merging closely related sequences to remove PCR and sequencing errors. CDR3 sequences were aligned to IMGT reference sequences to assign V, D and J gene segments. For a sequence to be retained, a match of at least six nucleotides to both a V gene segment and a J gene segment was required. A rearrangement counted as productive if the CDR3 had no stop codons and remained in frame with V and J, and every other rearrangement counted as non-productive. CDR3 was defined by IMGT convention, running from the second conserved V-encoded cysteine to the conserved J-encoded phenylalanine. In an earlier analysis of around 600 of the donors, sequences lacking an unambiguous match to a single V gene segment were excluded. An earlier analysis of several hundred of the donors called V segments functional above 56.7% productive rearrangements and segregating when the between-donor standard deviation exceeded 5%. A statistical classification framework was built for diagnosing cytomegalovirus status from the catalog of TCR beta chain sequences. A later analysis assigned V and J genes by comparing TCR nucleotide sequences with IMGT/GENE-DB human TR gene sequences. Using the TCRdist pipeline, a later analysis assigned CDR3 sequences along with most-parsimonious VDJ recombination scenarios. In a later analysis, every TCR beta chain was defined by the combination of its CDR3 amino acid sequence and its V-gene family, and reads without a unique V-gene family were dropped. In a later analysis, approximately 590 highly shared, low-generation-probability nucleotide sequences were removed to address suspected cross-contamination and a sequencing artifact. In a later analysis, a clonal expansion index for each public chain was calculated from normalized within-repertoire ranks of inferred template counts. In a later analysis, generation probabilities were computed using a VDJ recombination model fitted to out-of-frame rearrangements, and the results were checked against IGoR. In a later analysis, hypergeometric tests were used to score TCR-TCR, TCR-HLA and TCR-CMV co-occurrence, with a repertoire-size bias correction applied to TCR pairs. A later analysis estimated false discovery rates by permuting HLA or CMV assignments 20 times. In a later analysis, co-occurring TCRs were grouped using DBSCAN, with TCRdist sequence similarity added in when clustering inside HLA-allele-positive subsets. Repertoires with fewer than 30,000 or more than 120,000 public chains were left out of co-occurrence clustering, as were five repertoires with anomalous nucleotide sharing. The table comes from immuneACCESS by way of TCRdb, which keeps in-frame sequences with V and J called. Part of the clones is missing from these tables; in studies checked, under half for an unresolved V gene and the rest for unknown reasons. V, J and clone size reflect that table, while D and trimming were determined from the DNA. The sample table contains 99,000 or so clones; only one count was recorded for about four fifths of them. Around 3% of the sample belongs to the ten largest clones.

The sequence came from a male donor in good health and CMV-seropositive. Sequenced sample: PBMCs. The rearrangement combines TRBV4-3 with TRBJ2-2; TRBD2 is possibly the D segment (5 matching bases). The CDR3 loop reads CASSPGEGRRELFF. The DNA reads TGCGCCAGCAGCCCAGGAGAGGGTCGGCGGGAGCTGTTTTTT.